One sample yielded the 8 T cell receptor beta chains listed below, sequenced in a study of T-cell memory formation after mild COVID-19. TCRdb re-called the 5' RACE reads through MiXCR, storing one row per CDR3 protein. The sample consists of roughly 100,000 distinct CDR3 sequences, around an eighth of them appearing once. The sample taken for sequencing was PBMCs or a T cell subset sorted from them (not recorded which). The source is an adult woman who had mild COVID-19 (a few samples of this study predate the infection). Cell type and time point are not known.

This clonotype was counted between two and nine times. V is TRBV27 and J is TRBJ1-2, with D possibly matching TRBD1 (5 bases). Trimming took 0 bases from V and 6 from J, leaving 11 bases between them. Germline values: CDR1 MNHEY, CDR2 SMNVEV (reference sequence). This CDR3 is 14 amino acids long. CDR3 amino acids: CASSLSGGTHGYTF. The CDR3 DNA reads TGTGCCAGCAGTTTATCGGGGGGTACCCATGGCTACACCTTC.

V and J are TRBV7-9 and TRBJ2-1; D is uncertain. The ends were cut back, 5 bases at V and 9 bases at J, with 14 bases in the middle. Germline lookup yields CDR1 SEHNR and CDR2 FQNEAQ (reference sequence). This CDR3 is built from 13 residues. This CDR3 is CASSLAPWVEQFF. CDR3 DNA: TGTGCCAGCAGCCTCGCTCCTTGGGTTGAGCAGTTCTTC.

The gene calls are TRBV11-1 and TRBJ2-3; D may be TRBD1 (6 bases). Trimming cost V 1 base and J 2 bases, with 13 bases left between them. The CDR3 spans 16 residues. In germline, CDR1 is SGHAT, CDR2 FQDESV (reference sequence). CDR3: CASSLGQVIPTDTQYF. The CDR3 DNA is TGTGCCAGCAGCTTAGGACAGGTCATCCCCACAGATACGCAGTATTTT. Using reference TRBV11-1 and TRBJ2-3 for the parts outside the CDR3, the full variable domain is EAEVAQSPRYKITEKSQAVAFWCDPISGHATLYWYRQILGQGPELLVQFQDESVVDDSQLPKDRFSAERLKGVDSTLKIQPAELGDSAMYLCASSLGQVIPTDTQYFGPGTRLTVL.

This clonotype was seen many times. J is TRBJ2-5 and V is TRBV12-3 or TRBV12-4; D gene unclear. This CDR3 comprises 14 residues. With 6 bases removed from V and 3 bases from J, the gap between germline ends came to 14 bases. In DNA form, the CDR3 reads TGTGCCAGCAGCCTCGGCCCCCCCAAAGAGACCCAGTACTTC. Translating gives CASSLGPPKETQYF.

This clonotype was detected a few times. The chain carries TRBV12-3 or TRBV12-4 and TRBJ1-2, with 10 bases identical to TRBD1. J gave up 2 bases and V 2 bases, and 2 bases lay outside the gene matches. The CDR3 consists of 15 residues. The CDR3 DNA follows: TGTGCCAGCAGTTTATCGACAGGGGGCAACTATGGCTACACCTTC. Encoded protein: CASSLSTGGNYGYTF.

This chain connects TRBV6-2 or TRBV6-3 to TRBJ2-5; possibly TRBD1 for D (5 bases). Germline V lookup: CDR1 MNHEY, CDR2 SVGEGT. The CDR3 totals 15 residues. The V end was cut by 0 bases, the J end by 7 bases, with 15 bases between. DNA of the CDR3: TGTGCCAGCAGTTACTCCCTGGTGCAGGGCTGGACCCAGTACTTC. This translates into CASSYSLVQGWTQYF.

This clonotype has ten or more counts. The chain carries TRBV7-8 and TRBJ2-7, with TRBD2 identical over 9 bases. Germline assignment: CDR1 SGHVS and CDR2 FQNEAQ. Trimming at V came to 5 bases and at J to 4 bases, leaving 6 bases not matched to a gene. The length of the CDR3 is 14 residues. This CDR3 reads CASSIPTSGYEQYF. The CDR3 coding sequence is TGTGCCAGCAGCATTCCGACTAGCGGTTACGAGCAGTACTTC.

This clonotype appeared a few times. The DNA for the CDR3 is TGTGCCAGCATCCCCCCTGCGGGTGGAGGAGAGACCCAGTACTTC. Translating it yields CASIPPAGGGETQYF. The chain couples TRBV5-6 to TRBJ2-5, with a tentative D call TRBD2 (5 bases). Trimming shortened V by 6 bases and J by 4 bases, and 19 bases separated the two germline ends. Germline values: CDR1 SGHDT, CDR2 YYEEEE. There are 15 residues in the CDR3.